This T cell receptor (beta chain) was documented in a study of regulatory T cells in long-lasting Graves disease. General study findings and limits: Persistent patients had more shared public clonotypes (around 3,000) than new patients (about 900). Persistent Graves' patients showed less TCR diversity than newly diagnosed patients showed.

Arm-PCR of CDR3 regions and iRepertoire HTBI primers were used to build TCR beta libraries. TCRdb reprocessed the multiplex PCR reads with MiXCR, giving one entry per CDR3 protein. The sample contains a few hundred thousand distinct CDR3 sequences, 12% of which appear only once. In this sample, this clonotype turned up many times. Antigen: not known. Time point of the sample: newly diagnosed GD, antithyroid drugs for less than 3 months. Extracted PBMC RNA gave rise to the TCR library. There are 16 residues in the CDR3. V dropped 6 bases and J dropped 0; count of bases not matched to a gene: 10. This same sample was also taken into another study, of T cells in Graves' hyperthyroidism and ophthalmopathy. That source notes: In the first-round RT-PCR of the TCR CDR3, the HTBI primer set was used. The model anticipated ophthalmopathy a median about six months pre-onset.

The specimen comprised peripheral blood mononuclear cells (PBMCs), sampled at new diagnosis, from a patient treated with antithyroid drugs. The origin of this receptor is a woman between 18 and 30 years old with Graves disease. This chain connects TRBV12-3 or TRBV12-4 to TRBJ1-2, with 7 nucleotides matching TRBD1. The CDR3 sequence: CASRGFDRETNYGYTF. In nucleotides, the CDR3 is TGTGCCAGCAGGGGATTTGACAGGGAAACTAACTATGGCTACACCTTC.